The clone carrying this TCR beta chain was counted many times. No antigen is known for it. Researchers defined stable Graves' hyperthyroidism as no ophthalmopathy progression within 18 months. Diagnoses rested on clinical symptoms, serum thyroxine and TRAb, thyroid ultrasound and orbital computed tomography. This entry comes from a study of T cells in Graves' hyperthyroidism and ophthalmopathy. Findings of the study overall: Ophthalmopathy got predicted by the model a median around 6.8 months before its onset.

The CDR3 loop spans 15 amino acids. J lost 6 bases, V lost 2 bases, and 3 bases had no gene match. Looked up from germline, CDR1 is SEHNR and CDR2 is FQNEAQ (reference sequence). Amplification yielded TCR beta CDR3 regions, with RNA transcripts as the source. Carried out on the TCR CDR3, a first-round RT-PCR used the HTBI primer set. TCRdb processed the multiplex PCR reads anew with MiXCR; each CDR3 protein has one entry. This table holds around 540,000 distinct CDR3 sequences, 46% found once. The chain uses TRBV7-9 and TRBJ2-2, with 10 bases that match TRBD2. This clonotype was sampled from a woman aged 18-29 years with Graves' hyperthyroidism. Sequencing used peripheral blood or thyroid tissue (not recorded which). CDR3 nucleotide sequence: TGTGCCAGCAGCTTACTAGCGGGAGCTCCCGGGGAGCTGTTTTTT. Amino acids: CASSLLAGAPGELFF.